A selection of T cell receptor beta chains follows, all from one sample in a study of blood T cell repertoires in COVID-19. Assay: immunoSEQ multiplex PCR; the TCRdb copy retains only in-frame clones and omits some. This sample has under 300,000 clones, with around 87% found just once. The sequencing sample was made of peripheral blood. The source of these receptors is a woman in her 70s with active or convalescent COVID-19. Both conserved end residues are part of each CDR3. A D gene is named only where the DNA matches it firmly. A row's size may be missing; if present it is once, few, many or a size class.

J: TRBJ1-5
D: -
V: TRBV5-6
size: -
DNA: TGTGCCAGCAGCTCCGACGGGGGGGAGAGCAATCAGCCCCAGCATTTT
CDR3: CASSSDGGESNQPQHF

J: TRBJ2-7
D: -
V: TRBV3-1/TRBV3-2
size: -
DNA: TGTGCCAGCAGACGCGCCCAATACGAGCAGTACTTC
CDR3: CASRRAQYEQYF

J: TRBJ2-7
D: -
V: TRBV28
size: -
DNA: TGTGCCAGCAGTTTAGGAGGGTGGGAAATGAACGAGCAGTACTTC
CDR3: CASSLGGWEMNEQYF

J: TRBJ2-6
D: -
V: TRBV7-9
size: -
DNA: TGTGCCAGCAGTCCGCGATCTGGGGCCAACGTCCTGACTTTC
CDR3: CASSPRSGANVLTF

J: TRBJ1-2
D: -
V: TRBV5-4
size: -
DNA: TGTGCCAGCAGCTTGGGGGGACTTAACTATGGCTACACCTTC
CDR3: CASSLGGLNYGYTF

J: TRBJ2-1
D: TRBD2
V: TRBV2
size: once
DNA: TGTGCCAGCAGGGGACTAGCGGAAAATGAGCAGTTCTTC
CDR3: CASRGLAENEQFF

J: TRBJ1-1
D: -
V: TRBV24-1
size: once
DNA: TGTGCCACCAGTGATTCTGGCAGGGGCATGAACACTGAAGCTTTCTTT
CDR3: CATSDSGRGMNTEAFF

J: TRBJ1-2
D: -
V: TRBV20-1
size: -
DNA: TGCAGTGCTAGTGTACAGGCCCCTTTAGGCTACACCTTC
CDR3: CSASVQAPLGYTF

J: TRBJ1-4
D: TRBD1
V: TRBV4-1
size: -
DNA: TGCGCCAGCAGCCAAGACCTCGGGACAGGGAGGCTGTTTTTT
CDR3: CASSQDLGTGRLFF

J: TRBJ2-2
D: TRBD2
V: TRBV6-5
size: once
DNA: TGTGCCAGCAGAAAGACTAGCGGGGGGTTCGGGGAGCTGTTTTTT
CDR3: CASRKTSGGFGELFF

J: TRBJ1-5
D: -
V: TRBV3-1/TRBV3-2
size: -
DNA: TGTGCCAGCAGCCCCCTCCTAGCTAAGGGTCAGCCCCAGCATTTT
CDR3: CASSPLLAKGQPQHF

J: TRBJ2-5
D: TRBD2
V: TRBV5-4
size: -
DNA: TGTGCCAGCAGCTCCCACGGGGGGGTAGCAGAAGAGACCCAGTACTTC
CDR3: CASSSHGGVAEETQYF

J: TRBJ2-1
D: -
V: TRBV3-1/TRBV3-2
size: -
DNA: TGTGCCAGCAGCCAATCAGGGGGGTCCTACAATGAGCAGTTCTTC
CDR3: CASSQSGGSYNEQFF

J: TRBJ1-1
D: -
V: TRBV19
size: -
DNA: TGTGCCAGTAGTATTCCCCCTCGAGGCCGATCTGATACCATGAACACTGAAGCTTTCTTT
CDR3: CASSIPPRGRSDTMNTEAFF

J: TRBJ1-2
D: -
V: TRBV12-3/TRBV12-4
size: -
DNA: TGTGCCAGCAGCGGTACTCGCCGCTATGGCTACACCTTC
CDR3: CASSGTRRYGYTF

J: TRBJ1-2
D: TRBD1
V: TRBV29-1
size: -
DNA: TGCAGCACCGGGACAGGGGGCAACTATGGCTACACCTTC
CDR3: CSTGTGGNYGYTF

J: TRBJ1-2
D: -
V: TRBV7-9
size: -
DNA: TGTGCCAGCAGCTTAGGGACAGACTATGGCTACACCTTC
CDR3: CASSLGTDYGYTF

J: TRBJ2-7
D: -
V: TRBV5-1
size: -
DNA: TGCGCCAGCAAAGAATCGCAGGGCTCCTACGAGCAGTACTTC
CDR3: CASKESQGSYEQYF

J: TRBJ1-1
D: -
V: TRBV19
size: -
DNA: TGTGCCAGTAGTGCCCTGCGGGCGGGGGTAGCTTTCTTT
CDR3: CASSALRAGVAFF

J: TRBJ2-6
D: -
V: TRBV7-9
size: -
DNA: TGTGCCAGCAGCGATCTTGTGGCAGGGGCCAACGTCCTGACTTTC
CDR3: CASSDLVAGANVLTF

J: TRBJ2-3
D: TRBD2
V: TRBV7-3
size: -
DNA: TGTGCCAGCAGCTTATTATGGCTTAGCGGGGGGACCACAGATACGCAGTATTTT
CDR3: CASSLLWLSGGTTDTQYF

J: TRBJ1-2
D: -
V: TRBV5-8
size: -
DNA: TGTGCCAGCAGCTTGTACTCTGGCTATGGCTACACCTTC
CDR3: CASSLYSGYGYTF

J: TRBJ1-4
D: TRBD1
V: TRBV6-5
size: -
DNA: TGTGCCAGCCGACAGGGTTTCGCAACTAATGAAAAACTGTTTTTT
CDR3: CASRQGFATNEKLFF

J: TRBJ1-5
D: TRBD1
V: TRBV18
size: few
DNA: TGTGCCAGCTCACCAGGAACGGGACAGGGGTATCAGCCCCAGCATTTT
CDR3: CASSPGTGQGYQPQHF

J: TRBJ2-5
D: -
V: TRBV2
size: -
DNA: TGTGCCAGCAGTGTTAGTCAAGAGACCCAGTACTTC
CDR3: CASSVSQETQYF

J: TRBJ2-3
D: -
V: TRBV6-5
size: -
DNA: TGTGCCAGCAGTCGGGGGGCTGATACGCAGTATTTT
CDR3: CASSRGADTQYF

J: TRBJ1-1
D: TRBD1
V: TRBV15
size: -
DNA: TGTGCCACCAGCAGAAACAGGGGTAGAGCTTTCTTT
CDR3: CATSRNRGRAFF

J: TRBJ2-7
D: -
V: TRBV11-3
size: -
DNA: TGTGCCAGCAGCTTAGGAACCCCCAACTCCCCCTCGGAGCAGTACTTC
CDR3: CASSLGTPNSPSEQYF

J: TRBJ1-3
D: -
V: TRBV19
size: -
DNA: TGTGCCAGTAGTACTACCTCCCTTGGGGCTGCTGGAAACACCATATATTTT
CDR3: CASSTTSLGAAGNTIYF

J: TRBJ1-1
D: TRBD1
V: TRBV9
size: -
DNA: TGTGCCAGCAGCTCCCACAGGGGGGGGAGGACTGAAGCTTTCTTT
CDR3: CASSSHRGGRTEAFF